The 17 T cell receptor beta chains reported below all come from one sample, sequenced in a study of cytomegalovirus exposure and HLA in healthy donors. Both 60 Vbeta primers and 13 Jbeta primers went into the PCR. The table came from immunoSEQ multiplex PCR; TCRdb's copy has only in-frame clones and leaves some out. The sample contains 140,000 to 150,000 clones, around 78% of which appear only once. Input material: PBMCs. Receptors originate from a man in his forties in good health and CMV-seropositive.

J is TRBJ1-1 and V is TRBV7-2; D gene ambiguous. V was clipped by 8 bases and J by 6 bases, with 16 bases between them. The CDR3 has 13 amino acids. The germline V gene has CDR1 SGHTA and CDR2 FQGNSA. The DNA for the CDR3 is TGTGCCAGCGTAAATAGTGGTTACTCTGAAGCTTTCTTT. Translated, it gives CASVNSGYSEAFF. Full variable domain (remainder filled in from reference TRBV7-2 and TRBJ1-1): GAGVSQSPSNKVTEKGKDVELRCDPISGHTALYWYRQSLGQGLEFLIYFQGNSAPDKSGLPSDRFSAERTGGSVSTLTIQRTQQEDSAVYLCASVNSGYSEAFFGQGTRLTVV.

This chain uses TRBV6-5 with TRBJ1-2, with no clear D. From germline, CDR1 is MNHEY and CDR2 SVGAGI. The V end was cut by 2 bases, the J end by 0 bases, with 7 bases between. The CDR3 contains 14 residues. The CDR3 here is CASSYDTSNYGYTF. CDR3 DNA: TGTGCCAGCAGTTACGACACCTCTAACTATGGCTACACCTTC.

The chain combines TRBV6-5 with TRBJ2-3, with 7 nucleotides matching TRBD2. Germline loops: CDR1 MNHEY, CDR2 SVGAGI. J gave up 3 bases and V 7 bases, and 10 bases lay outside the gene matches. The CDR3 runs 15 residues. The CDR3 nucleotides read TGTGCCAGCATAGAGCGGGGCGTACCTACAGATACGCAGTATTTT. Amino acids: CASIERGVPTDTQYF.

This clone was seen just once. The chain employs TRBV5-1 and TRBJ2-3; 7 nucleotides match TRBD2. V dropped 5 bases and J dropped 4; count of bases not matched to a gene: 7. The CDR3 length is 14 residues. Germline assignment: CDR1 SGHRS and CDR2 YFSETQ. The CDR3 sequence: CASRRGSEADTQYF. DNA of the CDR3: TGCGCCAGCAGACGCGGGAGTGAAGCAGATACGCAGTATTTT.

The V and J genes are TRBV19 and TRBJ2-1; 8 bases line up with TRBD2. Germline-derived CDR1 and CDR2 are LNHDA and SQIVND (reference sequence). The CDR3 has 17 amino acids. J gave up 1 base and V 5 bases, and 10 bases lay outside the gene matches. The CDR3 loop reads CASSVLRLAFSYNEQFF. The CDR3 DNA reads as TGTGCCAGTAGTGTTCTTAGACTAGCGTTTTCCTACAATGAGCAGTTCTTC.

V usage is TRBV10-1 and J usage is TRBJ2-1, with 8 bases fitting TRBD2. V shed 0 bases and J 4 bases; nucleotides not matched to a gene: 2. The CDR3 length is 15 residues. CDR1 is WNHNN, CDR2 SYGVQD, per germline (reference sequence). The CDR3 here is CASSESASGYNEQFF. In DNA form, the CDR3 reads TGCGCCAGCAGTGAGTCGGCTAGCGGGTACAATGAGCAGTTCTTC.

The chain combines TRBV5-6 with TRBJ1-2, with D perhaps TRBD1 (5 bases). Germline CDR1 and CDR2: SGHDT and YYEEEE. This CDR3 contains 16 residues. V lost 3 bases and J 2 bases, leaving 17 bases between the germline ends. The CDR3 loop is CASSSGPTGGNYGYTF. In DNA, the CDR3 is TGTGCCAGCAGCTCAGGGCCTACGGGGGGGAACTATGGCTACACCTTC.

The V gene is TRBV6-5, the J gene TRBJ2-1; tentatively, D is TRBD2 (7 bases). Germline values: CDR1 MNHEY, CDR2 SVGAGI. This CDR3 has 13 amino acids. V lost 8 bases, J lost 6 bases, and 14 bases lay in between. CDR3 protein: CASWGGQINEQFF. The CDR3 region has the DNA TGTGCCAGCTGGGGGGGACAAATCAATGAGCAGTTCTTC.

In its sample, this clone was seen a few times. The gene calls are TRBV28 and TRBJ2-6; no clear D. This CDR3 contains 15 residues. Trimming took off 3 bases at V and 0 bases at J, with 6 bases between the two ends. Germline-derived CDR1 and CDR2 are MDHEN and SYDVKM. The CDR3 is CASSFPVSGANVLTF. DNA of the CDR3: TGTGCCAGCAGTTTTCCAGTCTCTGGGGCCAACGTCCTGACTTTC.

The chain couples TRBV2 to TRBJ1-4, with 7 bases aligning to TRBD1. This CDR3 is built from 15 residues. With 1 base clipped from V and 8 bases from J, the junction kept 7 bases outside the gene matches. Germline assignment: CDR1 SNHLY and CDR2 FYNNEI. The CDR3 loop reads CASSEVWDSGEKLFF. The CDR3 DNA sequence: TGTGCCAGCAGTGAAGTGTGGGACAGCGGGGAAAAACTGTTTTTT.

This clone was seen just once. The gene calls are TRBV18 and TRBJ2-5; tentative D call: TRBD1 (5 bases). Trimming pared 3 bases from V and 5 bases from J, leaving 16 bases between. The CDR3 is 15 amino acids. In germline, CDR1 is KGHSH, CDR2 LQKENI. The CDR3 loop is CASSPSLGGAETQYF. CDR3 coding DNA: TGTGCCAGCTCACCGTCCTTAGGTGGGGCGGAGACCCAGTACTTC. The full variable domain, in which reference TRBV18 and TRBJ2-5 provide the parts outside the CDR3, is NAGVMQNPRHLVRRRGQEARLRCSPMKGHSHVYWYRQLPEEGLKFMVYLQKENIIDESGMPKERFSAEFPKEGPSILRIQQVVRGDSAAYFCASSPSLGGAETQYFGPGTRLLVL.

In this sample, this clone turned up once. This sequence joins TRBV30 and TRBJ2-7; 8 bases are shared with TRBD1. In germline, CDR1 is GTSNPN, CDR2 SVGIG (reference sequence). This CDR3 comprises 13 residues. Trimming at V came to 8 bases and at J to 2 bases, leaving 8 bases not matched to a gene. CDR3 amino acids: CALAPQGAYEQYF. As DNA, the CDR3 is TGTGCCCTCGCCCCACAGGGGGCCTACGAGCAGTACTTC.

CDR3 in DNA: TGTGCCAGCTCACCGGACAGGGGCTCTGGAAACACCATATATTTT. Protein: CASSPDRGSGNTIYF. This chain connects TRBV18 to TRBJ1-3; TRBD1 agrees at 9 bases. Looked up from germline, CDR1 is KGHSH and CDR2 is LQKENI. The CDR3 has 15 residues. V was clipped by 3 bases and J by 0 bases; unmatched bases: 0.

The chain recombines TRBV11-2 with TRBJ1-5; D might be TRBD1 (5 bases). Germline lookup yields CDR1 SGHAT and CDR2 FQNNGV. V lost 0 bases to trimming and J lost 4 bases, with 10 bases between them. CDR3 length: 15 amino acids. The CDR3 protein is CASSLEAGGNQPQHF. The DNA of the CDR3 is TGTGCCAGCAGCTTAGAAGCCGGGGGTAATCAGCCCCAGCATTTT.

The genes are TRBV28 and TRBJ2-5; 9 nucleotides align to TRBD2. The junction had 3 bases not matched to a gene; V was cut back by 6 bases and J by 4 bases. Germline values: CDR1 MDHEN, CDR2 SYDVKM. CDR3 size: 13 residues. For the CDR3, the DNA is TGTGCCAGCAGGCGGACTAGCGTAGAGACCCAGTACTTC. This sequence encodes CASRRTSVETQYF.

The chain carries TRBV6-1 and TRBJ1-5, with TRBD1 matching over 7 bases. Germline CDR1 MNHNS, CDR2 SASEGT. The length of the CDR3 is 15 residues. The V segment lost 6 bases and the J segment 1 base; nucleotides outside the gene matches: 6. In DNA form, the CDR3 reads TGTGCCAGCAGGGTAGGGGGCGCGAGCAATCAGCCCCAGCATTTT. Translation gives CASRVGGASNQPQHF.

CDR3 nucleotide sequence: TGCGCCAGCAGCTTGGGAGGGGGAGAGACCCAGTACTTC. This sequence encodes CASSLGGGETQYF. This chain connects TRBV5-1 to TRBJ2-5, with a weak D call TRBD1 (6 bases). The CDR3 spans 13 residues. Germline values: CDR1 SGHRS, CDR2 YFSETQ. The germline V and J ends were trimmed by 0 bases and 4 bases, with 7 bases remaining between them.